This TCR beta chain was documented in a study of blood T cell repertoires in COVID-19. Study as a whole: Material from acute and convalescent COVID-19 was sourced from the United States, Italy and Spain. T cells, B-cell-depleted T cells, or PBMCs provided the cDNA or gDNA that served as material.

Per the original data handling: Amplification with reference gene primers provided the estimates of nucleated cell counts. Assay used: immunoSEQ multiplex PCR; TCRdb lists only in-frame clones, some missing. The D gene and trimming were derived from the DNA, and the V and J assignments and clone size from that table. Altogether about 160,000 clones are present, roughly 93% being singletons, with the ten largest covering 3.5% to 5%. J lost 4 bases, V lost 10 bases, and 6 bases had no gene match. This CDR3 has 12 residues. The V gene is TRBV12-3 or TRBV12-4, the J gene TRBJ1-1; 7 bases match TRBD1. The TCR comes from a woman between 45 and 60 years old with acute or convalescent COVID-19. Material: peripheral blood. This chain's CDR3 is CATGGTSTEAFF. In nucleotides, the CDR3 is TGTGCCACAGGGGGTACGAGCACTGAAGCTTTCTTT.